This TCR beta chain was captured in a study of cytomegalovirus exposure and HLA in healthy donors. Whole-study results and caveats: Specific recognition of CMV antigens was confirmed in vitro for three chains (all CMV-associated). A highly shared variant cluster was judged a likely technical artifact.

Amplification used 60 Vbeta primers and 13 Jbeta primers. This table comes from immunoSEQ multiplex PCR, and its TCRdb copy is limited to in-frame clones, with some not included. In the table there are about 180,000 clones, around 80% of which are singletons. This clone came up once. Its antigen remains unknown. The CDR3 consists of 13 residues. The germline CDR1 and CDR2 sequences are LNHDA and SQIVND (reference sequence). Trimming took 6 bases from V and 2 from J; bases not matched to a gene: 3. Sequencing input: PBMCs. The sequence derives from a woman aged 40 to 50 in good health and CMV-seronegative. The V call is TRBV19, the J call TRBJ1-2; 7 bases are shared with TRBD1. The DNA for the CDR3 is TGTGCCAGTAGACAGGGGCCGAACTATGGCTACACCTTC. It translates to CASRQGPNYGYTF. The complete variable domain, with remaining parts taken from reference TRBV19 and TRBJ1-2, reads DGGITQSPKYLFRKEGQNVTLSCEQNLNHDAMYWYRQDPGQGLRLIYYSQIVNDFQKGDIAEGYSVSREKKESFPLTVTSAQKNPTAFYLCASRQGPNYGYTFGSGTRLTVV.